One sample yielded the 10 T cell receptor beta chains listed below, sequenced in a study of cytomegalovirus exposure and HLA in healthy donors (dated by TCRdb to 2015 to 2018). Library construction relied on the immunoSEQ multiplex PCR assay. A mixture of 60 forward primers for TCR Vbeta segments and 13 reverse primers for TCR Jbeta segments was used in the multiplex PCR. TCRdb provides this immuneACCESS table in a form limited to in-frame rearrangements. Some clones are lacking; in checked studies, under half of them reflect an unresolved V gene, and why the rest are absent is not known. The sample yields 180,000 or so clones; around 76% were counted once. Roughly 2.5% of the sample lies in the top ten. Sequenced input: PBMCs. Every receptor here comes from a woman in her 30s in good health and CMV-seropositive.

Concerning this clone itself: The same CDR3 also results from other DNA sequences found in this sample. V usage is TRBV19 and J usage is TRBJ2-2; the D gene is possibly TRBD1 (5 bases). The V and J ends lost 1 base and 4 bases respectively, with 10 bases between them. Per germline, CDR1 LNHDA and CDR2 SQIVND (reference sequence). This CDR3 has 15 residues. The CDR3 region has the DNA TGTGCCAGTAGTATAGGGGGCGGTGGCACCGGGGAGCTGTTTTTT. Encoded protein: CASSIGGGGTGELFF.

The gene calls are TRBV5-1 and TRBJ2-7, with D possibly matching TRBD2 (5 bases). The CDR3 covers 15 residues. V was clipped by 0 bases and J by 0 bases, with 10 bases between them. The germline V gene encodes CDR1 SGHRS and CDR2 YFSETQ. CDR3 nucleotide sequence: TGCGCCAGCAGCTTGGATCCCGGGGACTCCTACGAGCAGTACTTC. It codes for CASSLDPGDSYEQYF.

This chain links TRBV15 with TRBJ1-1, with D possibly being TRBD1 (6 bases). The germline CDR1 and CDR2 sequences are LNHNV and YYDKDF (reference sequence). The CDR3 has 17 residues. Trimming pared 0 bases from V and 0 bases from J, leaving 14 bases between. Written as DNA, the CDR3 is TGTGCCACCAGCAGAGATATCAGGGGCCGAATGAACACTGAAGCTTTCTTT. Translated, it gives CATSRDIRGRMNTEAFF.

The chain joins TRBV2 to TRBJ1-2; 8 nucleotides match TRBD1. Germline V CDR1 and CDR2: SNHLY, FYNNEI. V lost 0 bases, J lost 7 bases, and 4 bases stayed unmatched. The CDR3 has 14 residues. CDR3 in DNA: TGTGCCAGCAGTGAAGCGGGCAGGGGGCCTGGCTACACCTTC. Amino acids: CASSEAGRGPGYTF. Filled out from reference TRBV2 and TRBJ1-2, the complete variable domain reads EPEVTQTPSHQVTQMGQEVILRCVPISNHLYFYWYRQILGQKVEFLVSFYNNEISEKSEIFDDQFSVERPDGSNFTLKIRSTKLEDSAMYFCASSEAGRGPGYTFGSGTRLTVV.

This clone was detected a few times. The chain joins TRBV5-1 to TRBJ2-7; 7 bases match TRBD1. CDR1 is SGHRS, CDR2 YFSETQ, per germline. This CDR3 region has 13 residues. The J segment lost 5 bases and the V segment lost 6 bases, leaving 8 bases of the junction unmatched. The DNA of the CDR3 is TGCGCCAGCACCATGACAGGGTACCACGAGCAGTACTTC. It translates to CASTMTGYHEQYF.

This clone occurred a few times. This rearrangement joins TRBV7-6 to TRBJ1-1; D may be TRBD1 (6 bases). Germline assignment: CDR1 SGHVS and CDR2 FNYEAQ. CDR3 length: 14 amino acids. Between the trimmed V and J ends, which lost 3 bases and 5 bases, there was a span of 13 bases. The CDR3 DNA follows: TGTGCCAGCAGCTTGGGGGCCCGGCGGACTGAAGCTTTCTTT. This translates into CASSLGARRTEAFF.

This rearrangement joins TRBV5-1 to TRBJ2-1; TRBD2 agrees at 14 bases. This CDR3 has 17 residues. Germline trimming cut 0 bases from V and 9 bases from J; bases unmatched to any gene: 8. CDR1 is SGHRS, CDR2 YFSETQ, per germline. This CDR3 reads CASSLDRLAGGPIEQFF. The CDR3 bases are TGCGCCAGCAGCTTGGATAGACTAGCGGGGGGGCCGATTGAGCAGTTCTTC.

This clone has more than one count but fewer than ten. The chain links TRBV7-2 to TRBJ1-4, with D tentatively TRBD1 (5 bases). The CDR3 is 15 amino acids. The V end was cut by 1 base, the J end by 8 bases, with 14 bases between. Looked up from germline, CDR1 is SGHTA and CDR2 is FQGNSA. CDR3 DNA sequence: TGTGCCAGCAGCTTAGTTCGGGGGGGTGGCGAAAAACTGTTTTTT. Amino acids: CASSLVRGGGEKLFF.

The chain carries TRBV7-3 and TRBJ2-5, with D unclear. CDR3 length: 13 residues. Germline assignment: CDR1 SGHTA and CDR2 FQGTGA. V lost 3 bases, J lost 5 bases, and 10 bases lay in between. The CDR3 loop reads CASSLGQHETQYF. The CDR3 DNA follows: TGTGCCAGCAGCTTGGGCCAGCACGAGACCCAGTACTTC. Full variable domain (rest looked up from reference TRBV7-3 and TRBJ2-5): GAGVSQTPSNKVTEKGKYVELRCDPISGHTALYWYRQSLGQGPEFLIYFQGTGAADDSGLPNDRFFAVRPEGSVSTLKIQRTERGDSAVYLCASSLGQHETQYFGPGTRLLVL.

The chain joins TRBV28 to TRBJ2-2; 9 bases agree with TRBD2. The CDR3 contains 14 residues. Germline V gene lookup returns CDR1 MDHEN and CDR2 SYDVKM. Trimming cost V 6 bases and J 2 bases; bases outside gene matches: 1. CDR3 residues: CASRTSGNTGELFF. In DNA form, the CDR3 reads TGTGCCAGCAGGACTAGCGGCAACACCGGGGAGCTGTTTTTT.